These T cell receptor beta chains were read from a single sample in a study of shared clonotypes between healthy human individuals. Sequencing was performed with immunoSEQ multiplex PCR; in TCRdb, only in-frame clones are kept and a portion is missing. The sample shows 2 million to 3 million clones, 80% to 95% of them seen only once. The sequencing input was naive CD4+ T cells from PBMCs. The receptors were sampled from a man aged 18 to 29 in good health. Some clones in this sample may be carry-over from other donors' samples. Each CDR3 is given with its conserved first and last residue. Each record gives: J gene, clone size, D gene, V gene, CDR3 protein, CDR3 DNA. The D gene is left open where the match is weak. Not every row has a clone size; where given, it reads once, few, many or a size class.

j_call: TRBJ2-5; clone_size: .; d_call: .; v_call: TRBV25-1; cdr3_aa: CASSARVVQETQYF; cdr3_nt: TGTGCCAGCAGTGCCCGGGTGGTCCAAGAGACCCAGTACTTC
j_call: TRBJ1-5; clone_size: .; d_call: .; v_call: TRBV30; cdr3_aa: CAWSQGLNNQPQHF; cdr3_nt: TGTGCCTGGAGCCAGGGCCTTAACAATCAGCCCCAGCATTTT
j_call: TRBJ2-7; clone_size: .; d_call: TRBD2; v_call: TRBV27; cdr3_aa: CASRTVSGGKYEQYF; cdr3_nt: TGTGCCAGCAGGACAGTTAGCGGGGGGAAGTACGAGCAGTACTTC
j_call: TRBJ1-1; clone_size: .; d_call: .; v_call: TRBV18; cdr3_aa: CASSPLGGGFTEAFF; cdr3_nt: TGTGCCAGCTCACCACTGGGGGGGGGCTTCACTGAAGCTTTCTTT
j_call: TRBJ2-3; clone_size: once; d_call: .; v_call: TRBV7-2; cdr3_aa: CASSFRDTQYF; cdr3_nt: TGTGCCAGCAGCTTTCGAGATACGCAGTATTTT
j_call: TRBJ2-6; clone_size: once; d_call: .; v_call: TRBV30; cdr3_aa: CAWSQGLTSGANVLTF; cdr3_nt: TGTGCCTGGAGTCAAGGCCTCACCTCTGGGGCCAACGTCCTGACTTTC
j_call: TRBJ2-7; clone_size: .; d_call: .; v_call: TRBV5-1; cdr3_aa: CASSRTWESSYEQYF; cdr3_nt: TGCGCCAGCAGCCGCACTTGGGAGAGCTCCTACGAGCAGTACTTC
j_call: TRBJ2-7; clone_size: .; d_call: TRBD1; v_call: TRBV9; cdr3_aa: CASSQGAASEQYF; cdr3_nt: TGTGCCAGCAGTCAGGGGGCGGCGAGTGAGCAGTACTTC
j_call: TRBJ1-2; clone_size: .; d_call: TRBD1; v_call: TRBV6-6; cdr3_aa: CASSYFGTAYGYTF; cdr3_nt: TGTGCCAGCAGTTACTTCGGGACAGCCTATGGCTACACCTTC
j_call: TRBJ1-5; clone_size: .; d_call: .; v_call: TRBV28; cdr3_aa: CASSSGQPQHF; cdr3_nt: TGTGCCAGCAGCTCAGGTCAGCCCCAGCATTTT